Listed below are T cell receptor beta chains from one sample, sequenced in a study of CD8 T cells in ankylosing spondylitis. TCRdb reprocessed the 5' RACE reads with MiXCR, giving one entry per CDR3 protein. The sample holds 200,000 to 250,000 distinct CDR3 sequences, 32% seen once. The sequenced sample consisted of blood, either unsorted or a sorted T cell fraction (not recorded which). Every receptor here comes from a male donor with ankylosing spondylitis or in good health (not recorded which). The CDR3 runs from the conserved cysteine through the conserved F or W. D genes are given only for firm matches. Size is omitted from some rows. Given values are once, few, many or a class for expanded clones.

v_gene: TRBV6-1; d_gene: TRBD2; j_gene: TRBJ2-7; abundance: few; CDR3aa: CASTSGGGNYEQYF; CDR3nt: TGTGCCAGCACGAGCGGCGGGGGAAACTACGAGCAGTACTTC
v_gene: TRBV20-1; d_gene: TRBD2; j_gene: TRBJ2-7; abundance: few; CDR3aa: CSARDLLAALSYEQYF; CDR3nt: TGCAGTGCTAGAGATCTGCTAGCGGCGCTCTCCTACGAGCAGTACTTC
v_gene: TRBV7-9; d_gene: -; j_gene: TRBJ1-2; abundance: -; CDR3aa: CASSPPGTYGYTF; CDR3nt: TGTGCCAGCAGCCCGCCCGGGACCTATGGCTACACCTTC
v_gene: TRBV15; d_gene: -; j_gene: TRBJ1-2; abundance: -; CDR3aa: CATSRDTGTTNYGYTF; CDR3nt: TGTGCCACCAGCAGAGACACCGGGACAACTAACTATGGCTACACCTTC
v_gene: TRBV12-3/TRBV12-4; d_gene: TRBD1; j_gene: TRBJ1-4; abundance: few; CDR3aa: CASSFRDRVEKLFF; CDR3nt: TGTGCCAGCAGTTTCCGAGACAGGGTTGAAAAACTGTTTTTT
v_gene: TRBV5-2; d_gene: -; j_gene: TRBJ2-4; abundance: -; CDR3aa: CASNDRVPLIGKNIQYF; CDR3nt: TGTGCCAGCAACGACAGGGTACCCCTGATAGGCAAAAACATTCAGTACTTC
v_gene: TRBV27; d_gene: -; j_gene: TRBJ1-5; abundance: -; CDR3aa: CASMRAISPNQPQHF; CDR3nt: TGTGCCAGCATGAGGGCCATATCCCCCAATCAGCCCCAGCATTTT
v_gene: TRBV2; d_gene: -; j_gene: TRBJ2-5; abundance: -; CDR3aa: CASTGEGRETQYF; CDR3nt: TGTGCCAGCACAGGGGAAGGGAGGGAGACCCAGTACTTC
v_gene: TRBV5-1; d_gene: -; j_gene: TRBJ2-7; abundance: few; CDR3aa: CASSFDSTEQYF; CDR3nt: TGCGCCAGCAGCTTTGACAGTACCGAGCAGTACTTC
v_gene: TRBV4-1; d_gene: TRBD2; j_gene: TRBJ2-3; abundance: few; CDR3aa: CASSQAKISEGLAGNRASTDTQYF; CDR3nt: TGCGCCAGCAGCCAAGCTAAGATATCGGAAGGACTAGCGGGGAATCGTGCTAGCACAGATACGCAGTATTTT
v_gene: TRBV12-3/TRBV12-4; d_gene: TRBD1; j_gene: TRBJ1-1; abundance: -; CDR3aa: CASIVRQGSEAFF; CDR3nt: TGTGCCAGCATCGTACGACAGGGATCGGAAGCTTTCTTT
v_gene: TRBV20-1; d_gene: TRBD2; j_gene: TRBJ2-2; abundance: few; CDR3aa: CSARVLAGANTGELFF; CDR3nt: TGCAGTGCTAGAGTCTTAGCGGGGGCGAACACCGGGGAGCTGTTTTTT
v_gene: TRBV6-1; d_gene: -; j_gene: TRBJ1-4; abundance: -; CDR3aa: CASNLNGQLNEKLFF; CDR3nt: TGTGCCAGCAACCTCAATGGGCAGCTTAATGAAAAACTGTTTTTT
v_gene: TRBV18; d_gene: -; j_gene: TRBJ2-7; abundance: -; CDR3aa: CASSPPQGWGEQYF; CDR3nt: TGTGCCAGCTCACCGCCACAGGGTTGGGGCGAGCAGTACTTC
v_gene: TRBV12-3/TRBV12-4; d_gene: -; j_gene: TRBJ2-3; abundance: -; CDR3aa: CASSPPSDTDTQYF; CDR3nt: TGTGCCAGCAGCCCCCCTAGTGACACAGATACGCAGTATTTT
v_gene: TRBV20-1; d_gene: -; j_gene: TRBJ2-4; abundance: -; CDR3aa: CSARGVSDGNIQYF; CDR3nt: TGCAGTGCTAGGGGCGTCAGCGATGGTAACATTCAGTACTTC
v_gene: TRBV7-2; d_gene: TRBD2; j_gene: TRBJ2-5; abundance: few; CDR3aa: CASRRLAEETQYF; CDR3nt: TGTGCCAGCAGGAGACTAGCGGAAGAGACCCAGTACTTC
v_gene: TRBV6-6; d_gene: TRBD1; j_gene: TRBJ2-3; abundance: few; CDR3aa: CAGGQYTDTQYF; CDR3nt: TGTGCCGGGGGACAGTACACAGATACGCAGTATTTT
v_gene: TRBV12-3/TRBV12-4; d_gene: -; j_gene: TRBJ1-1; abundance: few; CDR3aa: CASSSEGVWTEAFF; CDR3nt: TGTGCCAGCAGTTCCGAGGGGGTCTGGACTGAAGCTTTCTTT
v_gene: TRBV20-1; d_gene: -; j_gene: TRBJ2-7; abundance: few; CDR3aa: CSARDFEQNFSYEQYF; CDR3nt: TGCAGTGCTAGAGATTTCGAACAGAACTTCTCCTACGAGCAGTACTTC
v_gene: TRBV12-3/TRBV12-4; d_gene: -; j_gene: TRBJ2-2; abundance: few; CDR3aa: CASRSTLRGKLGELFF; CDR3nt: TGTGCCAGCAGATCGACCCTGAGGGGGAAACTCGGGGAGCTGTTTTTT
v_gene: TRBV7-9; d_gene: -; j_gene: TRBJ2-5; abundance: -; CDR3aa: CASSARPRTSKETQYF; CDR3nt: TGTGCCAGCAGCGCCCGCCCTAGGACGAGTAAGGAGACCCAGTACTTC
v_gene: TRBV3-1; d_gene: -; j_gene: TRBJ2-7; abundance: -; CDR3aa: CASSQVSSDLFYEQYF; CDR3nt: TGTGCCAGCAGCCAAGTGTCCTCCGACCTATTCTACGAGCAGTACTTC
v_gene: TRBV7-6; d_gene: -; j_gene: TRBJ2-1; abundance: few; CDR3aa: CASSLRDSHSYNEQFF; CDR3nt: TGTGCCAGCAGCTTAAGAGACTCCCACTCCTACAATGAGCAGTTCTTC
v_gene: TRBV21-1; d_gene: -; j_gene: TRBJ2-7; abundance: -; CDR3aa: CASSIRDRENEQYF; CDR3nt: TGTGCCAGCAGCATCCGGGACAGGGAAAACGAGCAGTACTTC
v_gene: TRBV28; d_gene: -; j_gene: TRBJ2-7; abundance: once; CDR3aa: CASSSSGLSYEQYF; CDR3nt: TGTGCCAGCAGTTCCTCGGGACTCAGCTACGAGCAGTACTTC
v_gene: TRBV12-3/TRBV12-4; d_gene: TRBD2; j_gene: TRBJ2-7; abundance: few; CDR3aa: CASSPGLAVSYEQYF; CDR3nt: TGTGCCAGCAGTCCTGGACTAGCGGTTTCCTACGAGCAGTACTTC
v_gene: TRBV7-6; d_gene: TRBD2; j_gene: TRBJ2-1; abundance: -; CDR3aa: CASSLTSGEQFF; CDR3nt: TGTGCCAGCAGCCTTACTAGCGGTGAGCAGTTCTTC
v_gene: TRBV5-1; d_gene: TRBD2; j_gene: TRBJ2-1; abundance: -; CDR3aa: CASTKEEGGPYNEQFF; CDR3nt: TGCGCCAGCACCAAGGAGGAGGGAGGGCCCTACAATGAGCAGTTCTTC
v_gene: TRBV5-1; d_gene: -; j_gene: TRBJ2-1; abundance: -; CDR3aa: CASSPGTVYNEQFF; CDR3nt: TGCGCCAGCAGCCCGGGGACGGTATACAATGAGCAGTTCTTC
v_gene: TRBV12-3/TRBV12-4; d_gene: -; j_gene: TRBJ2-7; abundance: few; CDR3aa: CASRDSVSPYEQYF; CDR3nt: TGTGCCAGCAGGGACTCTGTCAGCCCCTACGAGCAGTACTTC
v_gene: TRBV12-3/TRBV12-4; d_gene: TRBD2; j_gene: TRBJ2-3; abundance: -; CDR3aa: CASSLDGGARDTQYF; CDR3nt: TGTGCCAGCAGTTTAGACGGGGGGGCAAGAGATACGCAGTATTTT
v_gene: TRBV6-5; d_gene: -; j_gene: TRBJ2-3; abundance: many; CDR3aa: CASSSLDTQYF; CDR3nt: TGTGCCAGCAGTTCTTTAGATACGCAGTATTTT
v_gene: TRBV12-3/TRBV12-4; d_gene: -; j_gene: TRBJ1-2; abundance: -; CDR3aa: CASSLTRNGYTF; CDR3nt: TGTGCCAGCAGCCTTACGCGGAATGGCTACACCTTC
v_gene: TRBV18; d_gene: -; j_gene: TRBJ2-7; abundance: -; CDR3aa: CASSPPSGFGYEQYF; CDR3nt: TGTGCCAGCTCACCACCTTCCGGTTTTGGGTACGAGCAGTACTTC